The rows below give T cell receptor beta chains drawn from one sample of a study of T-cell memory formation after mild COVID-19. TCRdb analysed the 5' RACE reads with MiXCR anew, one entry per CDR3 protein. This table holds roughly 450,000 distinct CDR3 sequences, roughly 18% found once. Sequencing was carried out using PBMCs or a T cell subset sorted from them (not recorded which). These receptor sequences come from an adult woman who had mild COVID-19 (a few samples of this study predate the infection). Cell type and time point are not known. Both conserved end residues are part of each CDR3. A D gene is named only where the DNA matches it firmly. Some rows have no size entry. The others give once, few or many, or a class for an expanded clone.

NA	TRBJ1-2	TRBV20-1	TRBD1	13	TGCAGTGCGGAAGGGACAGGGGGCCGGGGCTACACCTTC	CSAEGTGGRGYTF
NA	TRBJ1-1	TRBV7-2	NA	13	TGTGCCAGCAGCACGCAGACAGTAGGCGAAGCTTTCTTT	CASSTQTVGEAFF
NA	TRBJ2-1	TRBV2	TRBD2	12	TGTGCCAGCTCAGGACTAGCAAGTGAGCAGTTCTTC	CASSGLASEQFF
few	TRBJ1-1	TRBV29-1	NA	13	TGCAGCGTTCGCCAAAACAGGGACACTGAAGCTTTCTTT	CSVRQNRDTEAFF
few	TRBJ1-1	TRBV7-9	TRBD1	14	TGTGCCAGCAGCGGACAGGGGCTTCTTACTGAAGCTTTCTTT	CASSGQGLLTEAFF
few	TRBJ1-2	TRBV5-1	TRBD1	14	TGCGCCAGCAGCTACGACAGGGGCAGTGGTGGCTACACCTTC	CASSYDRGSGGYTF
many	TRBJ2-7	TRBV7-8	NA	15	TGTGCCAGCAGCTTAGCGCAGGGTCCCTCCTACGAGCAGTACTTC	CASSLAQGPSYEQYF
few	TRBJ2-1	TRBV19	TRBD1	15	TGTGCCAGTAGTCTCGGACAGGGGGTCAGCAATGAGCAGTTCTTC	CASSLGQGVSNEQFF
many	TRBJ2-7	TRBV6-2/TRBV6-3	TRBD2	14	TGTGCCAGCAGCCCCAGCGGGACCCCCTACGAGCAGTACTTC	CASSPSGTPYEQYF
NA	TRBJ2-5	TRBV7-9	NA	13	TGTGCCAGCAGCCCCTCCCGGCGGGAGACCCAGTACTTC	CASSPSRRETQYF
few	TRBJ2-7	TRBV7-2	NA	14	TGTGCCAGCAGCTTAACGCATTCTTGGAGCGAGCAGTACTTC	CASSLTHSWSEQYF
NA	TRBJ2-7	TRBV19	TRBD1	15	TGTGCCAGTAAAATTTCCGGGACAGGGGGCTACGAGCAGTACTTC	CASKISGTGGYEQYF
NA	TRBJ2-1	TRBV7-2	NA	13	TGTGCCAGCAGCTTAGCGGGTGGGGTAGAGCAGCTCTTC	CASSLAGGVEQLF
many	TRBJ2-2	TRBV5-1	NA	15	TGCGCCAGCAGCGTTCCAGGAGCGAACACCGGGGAGCTGTTTTTT	CASSVPGANTGELFF
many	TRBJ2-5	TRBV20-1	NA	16	TGCAGTGCCCGCGATTTAGGTACCCATCACTCCAAGACCCAGTACTTC	CSARDLGTHHSKTQYF
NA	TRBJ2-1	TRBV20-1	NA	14	TGCAGTGCTAGAGATCGAGTTATCTACAATGAGCAGTTCTTC	CSARDRVIYNEQFF
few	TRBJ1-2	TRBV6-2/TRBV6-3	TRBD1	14	TGTGCCAGCAGTCCCAAGACAGGGAGCTATGGCTACACCTTC	CASSPKTGSYGYTF
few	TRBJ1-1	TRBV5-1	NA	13	TGCGCCAGCAGCTTGGAGACAGTCACTGAAGCTTTCTTT	CASSLETVTEAFF
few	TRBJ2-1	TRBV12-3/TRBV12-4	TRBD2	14	TGTGCCAGCAGTTTAAGCGGGGGGGCTGGGGAGCAGTTCTTC	CASSLSGGAGEQFF
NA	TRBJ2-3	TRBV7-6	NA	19	TGTGCCAGCAGCTCCTCATTCGGTACGGGGGGCCGCTTCACAGATACGCAGTATTTT	CASSSSFGTGGRFTDTQYF
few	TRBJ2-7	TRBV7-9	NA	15	TGTGCCAGCAGCTCGTCCCCCGTTCGTATAGGTGAGCAGTACTTC	CASSSSPVRIGEQYF
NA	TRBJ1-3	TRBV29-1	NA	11	TGCAGCGTCGCTACAGGAAACACCATATATTTT	CSVATGNTIYF
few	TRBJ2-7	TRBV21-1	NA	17	TGTGCCAGCAGCAAACTTGACTCCGGGACTCAGACCTACGAGCAGTACTTC	CASSKLDSGTQTYEQYF
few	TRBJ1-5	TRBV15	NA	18	TGTGCCACCAGCAGAGTAGTCTGGAGGGGAGGTAGCAATCAGCCCCAGCATTTT	CATSRVVWRGGSNQPQHF
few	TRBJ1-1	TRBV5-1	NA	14	TGCGCCAGCAGCTTGCAGGGGCAAGGCACTGAAGCTTTCTTT	CASSLQGQGTEAFF
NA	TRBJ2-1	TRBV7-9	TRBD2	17	TGTGCCAGCAGCGGTCACCGACTAGCGGGAGTGGGTAATGAGCAGTTCTTC	CASSGHRLAGVGNEQFF
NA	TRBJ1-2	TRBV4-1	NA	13	TGCGCCACGGGGGGGCTCGGCCCTCATGGCTACACCTTC	CATGGLGPHGYTF
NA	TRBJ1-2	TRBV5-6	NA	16	TGTGCCAGCAGCTTCGGGTCGGGCAGGGGATTTTTTGGCTACACCTTC	CASSFGSGRGFFGYTF
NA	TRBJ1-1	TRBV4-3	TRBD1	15	TGCGCCAGCAGCCTATACCGGACAGGGGACACTGAAGCTTTCTTT	CASSLYRTGDTEAFF
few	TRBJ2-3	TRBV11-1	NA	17	TGTGCCAGCAGCTTTCCCCGGACTTTAGCGGACACAGATACGCAGTATTTT	CASSFPRTLADTDTQYF
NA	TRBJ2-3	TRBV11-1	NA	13	TGTGCCAGCAGCTTGAGTAGGTCTGATACGCAGTATTTT	CASSLSRSDTQYF
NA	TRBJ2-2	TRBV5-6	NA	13	TGTGCCAGCAGCGCGTGGGGGACCGGGGAGCTGTTTTTT	CASSAWGTGELFF
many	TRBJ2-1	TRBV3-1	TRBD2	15	TGTGCCAGCAGTCCTAGCGGGAGAGTCTACAATGAGCAGTTCTTC	CASSPSGRVYNEQFF
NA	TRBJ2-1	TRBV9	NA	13	TGTGCCAGCAGCGTAGGGGCGGTGGATGAGCAGTTCTTC	CASSVGAVDEQFF
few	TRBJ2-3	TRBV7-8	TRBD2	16	TGTGCCAGCAGCTTAGGTCCTAGCGGGATGTCAGATACGCAGTATTTT	CASSLGPSGMSDTQYF
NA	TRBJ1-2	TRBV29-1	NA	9	TGCAGTGAAAACTATGGCTACACCTTC	CSENYGYTF
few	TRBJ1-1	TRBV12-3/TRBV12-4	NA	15	TGTGCCAGCAGCCGGACAGTCTCCAAGAACACTGAAGCTTTCTTT	CASSRTVSKNTEAFF
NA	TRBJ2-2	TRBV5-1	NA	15	TGCGCCAGCCGGGGGGGGACAGTGAACACCGGGGAGCTGTTTTTT	CASRGGTVNTGELFF
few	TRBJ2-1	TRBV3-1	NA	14	TGTGCCAGCAGCCAAGGGATAGGCTACAATGAGCAGTTCTTC	CASSQGIGYNEQFF
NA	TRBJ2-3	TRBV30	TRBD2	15	TGTGCCTGGAGTTCAGGGCTAGCGGTCACAGATACGCAGTATTTT	CAWSSGLAVTDTQYF
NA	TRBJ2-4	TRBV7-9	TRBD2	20	TGTGCCAGCAGCCCCCAGGCCTTGACTAGCGGGGGAGAGGATGGAGACATTCAGTACTTC	CASSPQALTSGGEDGDIQYF
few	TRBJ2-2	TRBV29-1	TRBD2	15	TGCAGCGTCGAGACTAGCGGGATGGAGGCCGGGGAGCTGTTTTTT	CSVETSGMEAGELFF
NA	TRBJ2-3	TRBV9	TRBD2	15	TGTGCCAGCAGCGTAGGGCTAGCGGGGTTAGATACGCAGTATTTT	CASSVGLAGLDTQYF
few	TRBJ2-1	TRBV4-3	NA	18	TGCGCCAGCAGCCAGGTTGCTTTAGGGGGGAGCTCCTACAATGAGCAGTTCTTC	CASSQVALGGSSYNEQFF